This T cell receptor beta chain was observed in a study of neurological immune-mediated disorders. Regarding the study as a whole: Private repertoires in all groups were suggested by the finding that expanded clones across subjects shared no CDR3 amino acid sequences.

Looked up from germline, CDR1 is LGHDT and CDR2 is YNNKEL (reference sequence). Unmatched junction bases numbered 5, after V lost 5 bases and J lost 7 bases. The CDR3 loop spans 13 amino acids. MiXCR was run by TCRdb on the 5' RACE reads, yielding one entry per CDR3 protein. This repertoire shows 60,000 to 80,000 distinct CDR3 sequences, roughly 4.8% found once; its top ten account for 3.4%. This clonotype was recorded a few times. What it recognizes is unknown. The gene calls are TRBV3-1 and TRBJ1-5; 7 bases fit TRBD1. The clonotype was recovered from a woman aged 45-65 years with multiple sclerosis. Material for sequencing was PBMCs. The CDR3 bases are TGTGCCAGCAGCGCCCCAGGGGGGCAGCCCCAGCATTTT. Its protein product is CASSAPGGQPQHF.